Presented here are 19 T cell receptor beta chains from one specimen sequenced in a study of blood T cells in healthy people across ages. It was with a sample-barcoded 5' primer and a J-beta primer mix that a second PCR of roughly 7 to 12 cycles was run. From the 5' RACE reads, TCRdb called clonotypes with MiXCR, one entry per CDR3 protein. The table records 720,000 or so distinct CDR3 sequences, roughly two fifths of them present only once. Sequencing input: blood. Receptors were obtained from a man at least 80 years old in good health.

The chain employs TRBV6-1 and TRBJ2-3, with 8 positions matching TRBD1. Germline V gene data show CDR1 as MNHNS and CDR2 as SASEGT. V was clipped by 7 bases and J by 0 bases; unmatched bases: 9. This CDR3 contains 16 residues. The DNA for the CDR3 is TGTGCCAGCACCAAACGCGACAGGGGAAGCACAGATACGCAGTATTTT. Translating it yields CASTKRDRGSTDTQYF.

CDR3: CSVQDGNYGYTF. DNA for the CDR3: TGCAGCGTCCAAGACGGGAACTATGGCTACACCTTC. The genes are TRBV29-1 and TRBJ1-2; the D is unclear. This CDR3 is built from 12 residues. Trimming removed 6 bases at V and 2 bases at J, with 10 bases between. Germline CDR1 SQVTM, CDR2 ANQGSEA.

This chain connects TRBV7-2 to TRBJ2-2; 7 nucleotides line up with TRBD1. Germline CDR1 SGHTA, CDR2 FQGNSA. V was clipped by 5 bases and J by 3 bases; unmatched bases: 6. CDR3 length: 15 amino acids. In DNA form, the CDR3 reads TGTGCCAGCAGCACCCGACAGGGCTACACCGGGGAGCTGTTTTTT. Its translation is CASSTRQGYTGELFF.

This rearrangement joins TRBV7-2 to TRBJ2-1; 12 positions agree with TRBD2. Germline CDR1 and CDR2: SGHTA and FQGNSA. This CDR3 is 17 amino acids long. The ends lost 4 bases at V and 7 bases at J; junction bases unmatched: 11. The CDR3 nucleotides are TGTGCCAGCAGCTCCCTCCGACTAGCGGGAGCCAATAATGAGCAGTTCTTC. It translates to CASSSLRLAGANNEQFF.

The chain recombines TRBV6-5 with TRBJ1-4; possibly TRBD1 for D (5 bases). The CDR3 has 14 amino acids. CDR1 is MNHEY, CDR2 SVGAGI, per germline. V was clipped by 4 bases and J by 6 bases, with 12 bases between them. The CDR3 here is CASSFQGGDEKLFF. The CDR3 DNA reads TGTGCCAGCAGTTTTCAGGGCGGGGATGAAAAACTGTTTTTT.

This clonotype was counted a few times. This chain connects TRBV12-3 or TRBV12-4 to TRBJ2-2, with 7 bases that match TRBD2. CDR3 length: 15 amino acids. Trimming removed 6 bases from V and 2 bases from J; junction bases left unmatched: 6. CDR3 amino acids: CASSPGLPNTGELFF. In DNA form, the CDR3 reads TGTGCCAGCAGCCCGGGACTACCAAACACCGGGGAGCTGTTTTTT.

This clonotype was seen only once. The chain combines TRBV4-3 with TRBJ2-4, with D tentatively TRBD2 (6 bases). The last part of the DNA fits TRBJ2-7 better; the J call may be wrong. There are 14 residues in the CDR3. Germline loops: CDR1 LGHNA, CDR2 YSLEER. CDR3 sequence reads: CASSQAGLSYEQYF. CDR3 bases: TGCGCCAGCAGCCAAGCGGGACTTTCCTACGAGCAGTACTTC.

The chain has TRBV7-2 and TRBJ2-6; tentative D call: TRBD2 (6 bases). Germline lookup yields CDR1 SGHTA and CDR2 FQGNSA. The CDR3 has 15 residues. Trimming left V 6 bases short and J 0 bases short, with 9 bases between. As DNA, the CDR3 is TGTGCCAGCAGACTAGCCACCTCTGGGGCCAACGTCCTGACTTTC. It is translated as CASRLATSGANVLTF.

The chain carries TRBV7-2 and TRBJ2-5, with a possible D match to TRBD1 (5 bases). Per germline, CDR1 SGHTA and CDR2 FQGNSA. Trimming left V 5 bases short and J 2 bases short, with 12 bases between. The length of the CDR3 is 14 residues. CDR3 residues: CASSPGLLQETQYF. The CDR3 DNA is TGTGCCAGCAGCCCAGGGTTACTGCAAGAGACCCAGTACTTC.

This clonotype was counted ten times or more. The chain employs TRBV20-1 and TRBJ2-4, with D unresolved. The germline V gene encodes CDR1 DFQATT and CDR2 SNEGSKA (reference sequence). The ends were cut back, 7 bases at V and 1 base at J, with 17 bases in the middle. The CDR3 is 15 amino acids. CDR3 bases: TGCAGTGTGTCAACGGGTGGAGCGGCCAAAAACATTCAGTACTTC. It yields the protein CSVSTGGAAKNIQYF.

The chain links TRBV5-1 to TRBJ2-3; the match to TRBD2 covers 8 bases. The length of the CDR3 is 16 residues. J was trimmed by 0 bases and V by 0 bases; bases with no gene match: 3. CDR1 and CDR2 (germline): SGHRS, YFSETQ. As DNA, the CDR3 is TGCGCCAGCAGCTTGGGACTAGCGCCTAGCACAGATACGCAGTATTTT. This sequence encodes CASSLGLAPSTDTQYF.

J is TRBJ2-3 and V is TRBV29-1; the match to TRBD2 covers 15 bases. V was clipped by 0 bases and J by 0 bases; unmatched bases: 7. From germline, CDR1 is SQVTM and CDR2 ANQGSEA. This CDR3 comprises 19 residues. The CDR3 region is CSVEDPGTSGGLSTDTQYF. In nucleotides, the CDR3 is TGCAGCGTTGAAGATCCGGGGACTAGCGGGGGGCTGAGCACAGATACGCAGTATTTT.

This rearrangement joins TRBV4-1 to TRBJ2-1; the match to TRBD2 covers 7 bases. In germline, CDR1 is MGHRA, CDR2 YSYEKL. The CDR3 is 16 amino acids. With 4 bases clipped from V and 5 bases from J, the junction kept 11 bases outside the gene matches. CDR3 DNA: TGCGCCAGCAGCCGTCCCCTAGCGGAACCTGACAATGAGCAGTTCTTC. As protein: CASSRPLAEPDNEQFF.

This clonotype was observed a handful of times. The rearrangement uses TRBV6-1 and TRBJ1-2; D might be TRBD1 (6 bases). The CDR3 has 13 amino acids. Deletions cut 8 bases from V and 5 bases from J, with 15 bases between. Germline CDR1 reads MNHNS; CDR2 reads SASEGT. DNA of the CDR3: TGTGCCAGCGAGGAGGGGGTTGGATATGGCTACACCTTC. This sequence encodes CASEEGVGYGYTF.

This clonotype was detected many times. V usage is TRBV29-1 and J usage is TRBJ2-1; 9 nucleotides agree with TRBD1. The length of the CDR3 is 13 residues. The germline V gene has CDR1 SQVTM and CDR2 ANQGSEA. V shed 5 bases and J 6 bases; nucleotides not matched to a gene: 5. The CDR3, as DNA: TGCAGCGTTCAGGTGGACAGGGGCAATGAGCAGTTCTTC. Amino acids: CSVQVDRGNEQFF.

CDR3 DNA sequence: TGCAGTGCTAGGCCGGTTGATGGTGTGGAAAAACTGTTTTTT. Translation gives CSARPVDGVEKLFF. The rearrangement links TRBV20-1 to TRBJ1-4; no reliable D call. CDR1 and CDR2 from the germline V gene are DFQATT and SNEGSKA (reference sequence). Trimming took off 3 bases at V and 8 bases at J, with 16 bases between the two ends. The CDR3 contains 14 residues.

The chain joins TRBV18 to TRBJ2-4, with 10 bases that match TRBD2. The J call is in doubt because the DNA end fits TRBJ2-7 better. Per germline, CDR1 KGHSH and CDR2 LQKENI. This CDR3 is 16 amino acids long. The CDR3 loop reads CASSLGSGLATYEQYF. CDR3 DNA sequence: TGTGCCAGCTCACTGGGATCGGGACTAGCGACCTACGAGCAGTACTTC.

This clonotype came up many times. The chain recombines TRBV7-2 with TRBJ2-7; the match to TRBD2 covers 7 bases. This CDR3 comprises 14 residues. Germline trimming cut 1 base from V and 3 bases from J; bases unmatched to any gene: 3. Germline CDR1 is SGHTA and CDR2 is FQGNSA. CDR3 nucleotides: TGTGCCAGCAGCTTAGTTGGGGGGGACTACGAGCAGTACTTC. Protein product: CASSLVGGDYEQYF.

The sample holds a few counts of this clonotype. CDR3: CASSQQKPQTGDTQYF. CDR3 nucleotide sequence: TGTGCCAGCAGCCAACAGAAGCCCCAGACCGGAGATACGCAGTATTTT. The rearrangement uses TRBV4-2 and TRBJ2-3; D not resolved. Germline CDR1 and CDR2: LGHNA and YNFKEQ. This CDR3 is built from 16 residues. V was cut by 2 bases and J by 5 bases, with 17 bases left in between.